Below, one T cell receptor beta chain is given with its context. The sample belongs to a study of blood T cell repertoires in COVID-19. Study overall: Sites in the United States, Italy and Spain provided acute and convalescent COVID-19 samples.

Everyone who took part was roughly 18 to 89 years old, and they came from about two dozen US areas. Someone with COVID-19 had been met by exposed participants within 2 weeks before study entry. Trimming pared 2 bases from V and 5 bases from J, leaving 12 bases between. The CDR3 contains 14 residues. Germline CDR1 LGHDT, CDR2 YNNKEL (reference sequence). The data were produced by immunoSEQ multiplex PCR, yet TCRdb's version contains in-frame clones alone and is incomplete. The sample has a few hundred thousand clones; nearly 90% are singletons. The rearrangement uses TRBV3-1 (or the pseudogene TRBV3-2) and TRBJ2-5; maybe TRBD2 (6 bases). The sequenced material came from PBMCs or T cells enriched from blood (not recorded which). The receptor comes from a woman in her forties or fifties who had been exposed to COVID-19. The CDR3 bases are TGTGCCAGCAGCCAACTCAGCACTAGCGAGACCCAGTACTTC. Its protein product is CASSQLSTSETQYF.